This is a list of T cell receptor beta chains from one sample in a study of blood T cell repertoires in COVID-19. TCRdb's table, derived via immunoSEQ multiplex PCR, lists solely in-frame clones and lacks some. Among 200,000 to 300,000 clones listed, over 70% were seen once. Sequencing was performed on peripheral blood. Every receptor here comes from a woman older than 75 with acute or convalescent COVID-19. Each CDR3 is given with its conserved first and last residue. The order of the fields is CDR3 DNA, CDR3 protein, V gene, J gene, D gene, clone size. A D gene is named only where the DNA matches it firmly. The size of a clone is reported for some rows only, either as once, few or many, or as a class for expanded clones.

TGTGCCAGCTCACCACTGTTGGCCTGGGCAGGTTCGGCCCCCCGAGGGAATGAGCAGTTCTTC	CASSPLLAWAGSAPRGNEQFF	TRBV18	TRBJ2-1	NA	NA
TGTGCCAGCAGCGTACAGGGGTGGGAGACCCAGTACTTC	CASSVQGWETQYF	TRBV9	TRBJ2-5	NA	NA
TGTGCCAGCAGCATCCTAGGAGCCCATGAGCAGTTCTTC	CASSILGAHEQFF	TRBV12-3/TRBV12-4	TRBJ2-1	NA	NA
TGTGCCAGCAGACAGTCCCGGAAGGCAGAGACCCAGTACTTC	CASRQSRKAETQYF	TRBV27	TRBJ2-5	NA	NA
TGTGCCAGCAGCACCCTAGCGGGGTACGAGCAGTACTTC	CASSTLAGYEQYF	TRBV7-2	TRBJ2-7	TRBD2	few
TGTGCCAGCTCACCAGACAGTTCTAACTATGGCTACACCTTC	CASSPDSSNYGYTF	TRBV18	TRBJ1-2	NA	NA
TGCGCCAGCAGCTCAGGACAGGGGGCGCAATATGGCTACACCTTC	CASSSGQGAQYGYTF	TRBV5-1	TRBJ1-2	TRBD1	NA
TGTGCCAGCAGGCTTACAGGGGGTAACAATTCACCCCTCCACTTT	CASRLTGGNNSPLHF	TRBV7-2	TRBJ1-6	TRBD1	NA
TGTGCCAGCAGTTTCCCACAGGGTGGCTACACCTTC	CASSFPQGGYTF	TRBV6-5	TRBJ1-2	NA	NA
TGTGCCAGTAGCCCCGGGACACCTTACGAGCAGTACTTC	CASSPGTPYEQYF	TRBV19	TRBJ2-7	NA	NA
TGCGCCAGCAGCCGACAGGGGGGGAACGATGAGCAGTTCTTC	CASSRQGGNDEQFF	TRBV5-1	TRBJ2-1	TRBD1	NA
TGTGCCAGCAGCCAATCAGGGATTAATTCACCCCTCCACTTT	CASSQSGINSPLHF	TRBV3-1/TRBV3-2	TRBJ1-6	NA	few
TGTGCAAGTCGCTCCCAGGGGCTCAGGCAAGACATAGATGGGGGCTACACCTTC	CASRSQGLRQDIDGGYTF	TRBV12-2	TRBJ1-2	NA	NA
TGTGCCAGCAGCCGGGAAGGGGGGGTCAATGAGCAGTTCTTC	CASSREGGVNEQFF	TRBV3-1/TRBV3-2	TRBJ2-1	NA	NA
TGTGCCAGCAGTGAATATGGGACAGGGGATCTTCGACGAGGCTACACCTTC	CASSEYGTGDLRRGYTF	TRBV25-1	TRBJ1-2	TRBD1	NA
TGTGCCAGCAGCCGTCTCGACAATGAGCAGTTCTTC	CASSRLDNEQFF	TRBV11-3	TRBJ2-1	NA	NA
TGTGCCAGCGGAGCAGTAAGCTCTGGAAACACCATATATTTT	CASGAVSSGNTIYF	TRBV3-1/TRBV3-2	TRBJ1-3	NA	NA
TGTGCCAGCAGTGAGCGGGGGGCAGATACGCAGTATTTT	CASSERGADTQYF	TRBV6-4	TRBJ2-3	TRBD2	NA
TGTGCCAGCAGCCAAGGCTGGGGGGGCGGTACAGGTACGCAGTATTTT	CASSQGWGGGTGTQYF	TRBV3-1/TRBV3-2	TRBJ2-3	NA	NA
TGTGCCAGTAGTTCTGAAAGACTAGCGGGAGCCAATGAGCAGTTCTTC	CASSSERLAGANEQFF	TRBV19	TRBJ2-1	TRBD2	NA
TGCGCCAGCAGCCAAGAAGCGGCTAGCCCCGTTGCGACCCAGTACTTC	CASSQEAASPVATQYF	TRBV4-1	TRBJ2-5	NA	NA
TGCGCCAGCAGGCAACAGGACGGCTCTAGCGTGGCTTTCTTT	CASRQQDGSSVAFF	TRBV4-3	TRBJ1-1	NA	NA
TGTGCCAGCAACGCACAGGGGGAGTATGGCTACACCTTC	CASNAQGEYGYTF	TRBV12-3/TRBV12-4	TRBJ1-2	TRBD1	NA
TGTGCCAGCAGCTTGCCCGGGAGCACAGATACGCAGTATTTT	CASSLPGSTDTQYF	TRBV5-4	TRBJ2-3	NA	NA
TGTGCCAGCTCACCAGCAGGGCGCAACGAGCAGTACTTC	CASSPAGRNEQYF	TRBV18	TRBJ2-7	NA	once
TGCAGTGCTAGATCCACCGAGGCACTGTTTTTT	CSARSTEALFF	TRBV20-1	TRBJ1-4	NA	NA